This passage covers 16 T cell receptor beta chains from one sample sequenced in a study of blood T cell repertoires in COVID-19. Measured with immunoSEQ multiplex PCR; TCRdb has only the in-frame clones, and not every one. The sample has approximately 240,000 clones; about 89% are singletons. The material sequenced was PBMCs or T cells enriched from blood (not recorded which). These receptors were collected from a young woman who had recovered from COVID-19.

This clone was counted once. The chain joins TRBV7-9 to TRBJ1-5; TRBD1 matches at 8 bases. V shed 1 base, J shed 5 bases, and the junction held 7 bases outside the gene matches. CDR1 and CDR2 (germline): SEHNR, FQNEAQ (reference sequence). CDR3 size: 16 residues. CDR3 residues: CASSLGQGASDQPQHF. The DNA for the CDR3 is TGTGCCAGCAGCTTAGGCCAGGGGGCGAGTGATCAGCCCCAGCATTTT.

The chain uses TRBV11-3 and TRBJ2-5; no firm D call. Trimming stripped 1 base from V and 2 bases from J, with 8 bases between. Germline V lookup: CDR1 SGHNT, CDR2 YENEEA. This CDR3 is 14 amino acids long. The CDR3 protein is CASSLGGSQETQYF. CDR3 DNA sequence: TGTGCCAGCAGCTTAGGAGGATCTCAAGAGACCCAGTACTTC.

This chain connects TRBV9 to TRBJ1-3, with D maybe TRBD1 (5 bases). The germline V gene encodes CDR1 SGDLS and CDR2 YYNGEE. Trimming left V 4 bases short and J 0 bases short, with 17 bases between. The CDR3 runs to 17 residues. CDR3 coding DNA: TGTGCCAGCAGCCCCCGTCGGACACCTAGCTCTGGAAACACCATATATTTT. Encoded protein: CASSPRRTPSSGNTIYF.

This clone has a single count. The chain has TRBV5-5 and TRBJ1-5; D remains ambiguous. V was clipped by 0 bases and J by 1 base, with 8 bases between them. The germline CDR1 and CDR2 sequences are SGHKS and YYEKEE (reference sequence). The CDR3 has 15 amino acids. CDR3 coding DNA: TGTGCCAGCAGCTTGGGGTCAGCGAGCAATCAGCCCCAGCATTTT. Translated: CASSLGSASNQPQHF. The full variable domain, rest sourced from reference TRBV5-5 and TRBJ1-5, is DAGVTQSPTHLIKTRGQQVTLRCSPISGHKSVSWYQQVLGQGPQFIFQYYEKEERGRGNFPDRFSARQFPNYSSELNVNALLLGDSALYLCASSLGSASNQPQHFGDGTRLSIL.

The chain carries TRBV4-1 and TRBJ1-4, with D hard to call. V was cut by 3 bases and J by 6 bases, with 14 bases left in between. The CDR3 has 15 amino acids. CDR1 and CDR2 (germline): MGHRA, YSYEKL. CDR3 in amino acids: CASSQVERVDEKLFF. Here the CDR3 DNA reads TGCGCCAGCAGCCAGGTGGAGCGAGTGGATGAAAAACTGTTTTTT.

This rearrangement joins TRBV28 to TRBJ1-2; 9 nucleotides match TRBD1. With 1 base clipped from V and 6 bases from J, the junction kept 6 bases outside the gene matches. Germline V gene sequence: CDR1 MDHEN, CDR2 SYDVKM. The CDR3 covers 15 residues. Here the CDR3 reads CASSLSYRTGDGYTF. The CDR3 DNA follows: TGTGCCAGCAGTTTATCCTATCGGACAGGGGATGGCTACACCTTC.

This clone was picked up a small number of times. The V and J genes are TRBV7-8 and TRBJ1-5, with D unresolved. The CDR3 spans 17 residues. Looked up from germline, CDR1 is SGHVS and CDR2 is FQNEAQ. Trimming cost V 1 base and J 2 bases, with 15 bases left between them. The CDR3 sequence: CASSLGADPNGNQPQHF. The DNA of the CDR3 is TGTGCCAGCAGCTTAGGGGCCGATCCGAATGGCAATCAGCCCCAGCATTTT.

This sequence joins TRBV5-4 and TRBJ2-2; a weak D match, TRBD2 (6 bases). V was pared by 2 bases and J by 2 bases, with 10 bases between. Per the germline V gene, CDR1 is SGHNT and CDR2 is YYREEE (reference sequence). CDR3 size: 15 residues. CDR3 DNA sequence: TGTGCCAGCAGCTTTAACGGGAGAAACACCGGGGAGCTGTTTTTT. It encodes CASSFNGRNTGELFF.

The V and J genes are TRBV5-6 and TRBJ2-1; TRBD1 agrees at 9 bases. In germline, CDR1 is SGHDT, CDR2 YYEEEE. Unmatched junction bases numbered 10, after V lost 4 bases and J lost 8 bases. The length of the CDR3 is 15 residues. CDR3 nucleotides: TGTGCCAGCAGCCCCCGGGACAGGGTCACCTATGAGCAGTTCTTC. Its protein is CASSPRDRVTYEQFF.

This clone was counted only a few times. The CDR3 sequence: CASSSSWGPAYEQYF. The CDR3 DNA is TGTGCCAGCAGCTCCAGTTGGGGGCCGGCCTACGAGCAGTACTTC. The chain is built from TRBV7-9 and TRBJ2-7; TRBD1 is a possible D gene (6 bases). The CDR3 contains 15 residues. In germline, CDR1 is SEHNR, CDR2 FQNEAQ (reference sequence). V dropped 4 bases and J dropped 2 bases, with 15 bases sitting between them.

The rearrangement links TRBV18 to TRBJ1-5; 8 nucleotides agree with TRBD1. This CDR3 is built from 15 residues. The germline gives CDR1 KGHSH, CDR2 LQKENI. After removal of 5 bases from V and 7 bases from J, the junction contained 10 bases not matched to a gene. The CDR3 sequence: CASSAGTGLGQPQHF. The CDR3 nucleotides are TGTGCCAGCTCAGCTGGGACAGGATTGGGACAGCCCCAGCATTTT. Full variable domain (rest looked up from reference TRBV18 and TRBJ1-5): NAGVMQNPRHLVRRRGQEARLRCSPMKGHSHVYWYRQLPEEGLKFMVYLQKENIIDESGMPKERFSAEFPKEGPSILRIQQVVRGDSAAYFCASSAGTGLGQPQHFGDGTRLSIL.

This clone was counted between two and nine times. V and J are TRBV28 and TRBJ1-1; perhaps TRBD1 as D (5 bases). This CDR3 comprises 13 residues. The V and J ends lost 6 bases and 5 bases respectively, with 13 bases between them. Germline V gene lookup returns CDR1 MDHEN and CDR2 SYDVKM. CDR3 loop: CASRTQGRTEAFF. In nucleotides, the CDR3 is TGTGCCAGCAGGACTCAGGGTCGAACTGAAGCTTTCTTT.

The chain combines TRBV7-6 with TRBJ1-1, with D possibly matching TRBD1 (5 bases). Trimming shortened V by 3 bases and J by 0 bases, and 11 bases separated the two germline ends. CDR3 length: 15 amino acids. In germline, CDR1 is SGHVS, CDR2 FNYEAQ. Here the CDR3 DNA reads TGTGCCAGCAGCTTGGGTGCGGGGGTGAACACTGAAGCTTTCTTT. Encoded protein: CASSLGAGVNTEAFF.

The rearrangement links TRBV7-9 to TRBJ1-2, with 9 bases lining up with TRBD1. Germline V CDR1 and CDR2: SEHNR, FQNEAQ (reference sequence). This CDR3 has 11 amino acids. V shed 5 bases and J 11 bases; nucleotides not matched to a gene: 3. In DNA form, the CDR3 reads TGTGCCAGCAGCCCTGGGACAGGGTACACCTTC. Protein product: CASSPGTGYTF.

A remark on this clone: Sequence at one end of the junction differs from germline and may be a read error. V and J are TRBV19 and TRBJ2-7; TRBD2 matches 12 bases. Germline-derived CDR1 and CDR2 are LNHDA and SQIVND (reference sequence). The CDR3 spans 13 residues. This CDR3 is CASSRLAGAGMDF. CDR3 DNA sequence: TGTGCCAGTAGTCGACTAGCGGGAGCGGGTATGGACTTC.

The chain combines TRBV5-8 with TRBJ1-3, with D perhaps matching TRBD1 (5 bases). Germline V gene sequence: CDR1 SGHTS, CDR2 YDEGEE. This CDR3 has 14 residues. Trimming took off 4 bases at V and 0 bases at J, with 8 bases between the two ends. The CDR3 sequence: CASSTGVSGNTIYF. For the CDR3, the DNA is TGTGCCAGCAGCACAGGTGTCTCTGGAAACACCATATATTTT.